This TCR beta chain was obtained from a study of cytomegalovirus exposure and HLA in healthy donors. Per germline, CDR1 LNHDA and CDR2 SQIVND (reference sequence). This CDR3 is 13 amino acids long. V was trimmed by 5 bases and J by 3 bases, leaving 9 bases between them. In the PCR, 60 Vbeta and 13 Jbeta primers were used. Assay used: immunoSEQ multiplex PCR; TCRdb lists only in-frame clones, some missing. The sample carries approximately 130,000 clones, over 75% recorded once. This clone was observed a few times. Its antigen is still unknown. Study-level findings and limits: Some public TCRs appeared in many individuals, while most sequences were rare. In a later analysis, specific HLA alleles were associated with over 15,000 TCR beta sequences at a 0.05 false discovery rate.

V gene TRBV19 combines with J gene TRBJ2-3; D ambiguous. This clonotype was sampled from a man aged 50 or older in good health and CMV-seronegative. Sequencing was done on a sample of PBMCs. CDR3 loop: CASSEQATDTQYF. The CDR3 bases are TGTGCCAGTAGTGAGCAGGCGACAGATACGCAGTATTTT.